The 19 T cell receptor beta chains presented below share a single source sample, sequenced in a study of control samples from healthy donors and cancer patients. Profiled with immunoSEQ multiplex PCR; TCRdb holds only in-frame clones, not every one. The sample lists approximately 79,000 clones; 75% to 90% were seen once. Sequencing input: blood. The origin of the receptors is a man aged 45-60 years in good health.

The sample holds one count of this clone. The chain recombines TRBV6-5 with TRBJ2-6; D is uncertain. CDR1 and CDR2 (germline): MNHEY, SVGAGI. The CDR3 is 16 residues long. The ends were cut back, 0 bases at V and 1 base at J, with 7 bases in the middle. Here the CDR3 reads CASSYSWGSGANVLTF. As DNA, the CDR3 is TGTGCCAGCAGTTACTCGTGGGGATCTGGGGCCAACGTCCTGACTTTC.

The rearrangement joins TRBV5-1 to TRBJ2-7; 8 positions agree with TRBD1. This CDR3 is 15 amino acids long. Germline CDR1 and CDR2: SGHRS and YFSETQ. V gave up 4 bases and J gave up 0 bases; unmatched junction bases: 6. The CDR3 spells CASSATGGSSYEQYF. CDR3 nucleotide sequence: TGCGCCAGCAGCGCAACAGGGGGGTCCTCCTACGAGCAGTACTTC.

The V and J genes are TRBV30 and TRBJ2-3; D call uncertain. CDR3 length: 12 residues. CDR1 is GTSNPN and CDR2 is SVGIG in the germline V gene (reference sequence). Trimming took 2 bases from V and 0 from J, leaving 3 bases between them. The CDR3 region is CAWSRSTDTQYF. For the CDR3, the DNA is TGTGCCTGGAGTCGAAGCACAGATACGCAGTATTTT.

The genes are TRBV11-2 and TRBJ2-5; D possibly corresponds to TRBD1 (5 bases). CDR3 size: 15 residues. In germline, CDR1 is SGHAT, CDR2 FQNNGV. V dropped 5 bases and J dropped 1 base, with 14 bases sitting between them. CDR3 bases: TGTGCCAGCAGCCCTGGGGCCCTCTTCCAAGAGACCCAGTACTTC. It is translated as CASSPGALFQETQYF.

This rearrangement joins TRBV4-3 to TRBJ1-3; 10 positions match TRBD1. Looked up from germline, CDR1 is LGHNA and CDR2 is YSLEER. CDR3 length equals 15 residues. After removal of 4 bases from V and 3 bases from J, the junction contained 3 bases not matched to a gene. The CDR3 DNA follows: TGCGCCAGCAGCCGGGACAGGGGAAATGGAAACACCATATATTTT. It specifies CASSRDRGNGNTIYF.

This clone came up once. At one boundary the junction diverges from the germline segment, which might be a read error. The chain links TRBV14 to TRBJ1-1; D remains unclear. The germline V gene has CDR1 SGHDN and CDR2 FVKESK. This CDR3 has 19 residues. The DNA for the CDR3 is TGTGCCAGCAGCAAAGACAATTTCTGGCGCTATGAATTGAACACTGAAGCTTTCTTT. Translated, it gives CASSKDNFWRYELNTEAFF.

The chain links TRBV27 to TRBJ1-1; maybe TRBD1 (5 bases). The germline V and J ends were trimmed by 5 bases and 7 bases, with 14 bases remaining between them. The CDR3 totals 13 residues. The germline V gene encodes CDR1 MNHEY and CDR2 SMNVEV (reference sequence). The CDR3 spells CASSGLTAVEAFF. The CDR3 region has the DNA TGTGCCAGCAGTGGCCTGACAGCGGTTGAAGCTTTCTTT.

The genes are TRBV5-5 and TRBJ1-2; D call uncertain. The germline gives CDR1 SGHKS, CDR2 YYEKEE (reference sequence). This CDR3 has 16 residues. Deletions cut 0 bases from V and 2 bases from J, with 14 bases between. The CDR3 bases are TGTGCCAGCAGCTTGGTTCAAGGACCGAGCAACTATGGCTACACCTTC. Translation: CASSLVQGPSNYGYTF.

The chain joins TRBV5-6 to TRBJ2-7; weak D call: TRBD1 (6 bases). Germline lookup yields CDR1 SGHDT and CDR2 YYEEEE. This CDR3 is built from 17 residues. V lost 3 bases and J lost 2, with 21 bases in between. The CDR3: CASSSQGPGHTTYEQYF. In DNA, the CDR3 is TGTGCCAGCAGCTCCCAGGGGCCCGGACATACCACCTACGAGCAGTACTTC.

CDR3 amino acids: CASSQDRSGGRGYTF. In DNA form, the CDR3 reads TGCGCCAGCAGCCAAGATCGGTCGGGGGGTAGAGGCTACACCTTC. The chain carries TRBV4-3 and TRBJ1-2; possibly TRBD1 for D (5 bases). Germline V CDR1 and CDR2: LGHNA, YSLEER. The length of the CDR3 is 15 residues. V lost 0 bases to trimming and J lost 8 bases, with 16 bases between them.

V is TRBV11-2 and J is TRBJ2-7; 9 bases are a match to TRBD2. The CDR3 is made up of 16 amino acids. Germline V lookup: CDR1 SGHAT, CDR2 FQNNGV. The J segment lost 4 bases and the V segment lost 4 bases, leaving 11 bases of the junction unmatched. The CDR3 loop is CASSWISRRGGYEQYF. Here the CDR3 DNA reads TGTGCCAGCAGCTGGATCTCCCGGCGGGGGGGGTACGAGCAGTACTTC.

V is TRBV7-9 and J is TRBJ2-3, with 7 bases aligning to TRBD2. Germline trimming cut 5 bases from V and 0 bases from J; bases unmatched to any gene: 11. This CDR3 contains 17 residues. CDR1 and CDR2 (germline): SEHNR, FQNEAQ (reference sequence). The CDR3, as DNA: TGTGCCAGCAGCGCCGACAAAGCGGGGCCTAGCACAGATACGCAGTATTTT. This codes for CASSADKAGPSTDTQYF.

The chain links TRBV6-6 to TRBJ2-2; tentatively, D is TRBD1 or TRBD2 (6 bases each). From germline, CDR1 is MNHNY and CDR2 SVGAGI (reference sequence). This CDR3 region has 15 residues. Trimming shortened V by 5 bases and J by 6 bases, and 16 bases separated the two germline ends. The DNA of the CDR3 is TGTGCCAGCAGTCCCCGGGGGCTAGGGGCCGGGGAGCTGTTTTTT. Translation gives CASSPRGLGAGELFF.

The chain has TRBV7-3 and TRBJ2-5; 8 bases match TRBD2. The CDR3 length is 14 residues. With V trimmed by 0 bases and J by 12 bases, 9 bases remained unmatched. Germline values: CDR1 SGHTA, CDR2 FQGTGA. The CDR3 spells CASSLTSGSGAKYF. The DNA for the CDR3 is TGTGCCAGCAGCTTAACCTCCGGTAGCGGGGCGAAGTACTTC.

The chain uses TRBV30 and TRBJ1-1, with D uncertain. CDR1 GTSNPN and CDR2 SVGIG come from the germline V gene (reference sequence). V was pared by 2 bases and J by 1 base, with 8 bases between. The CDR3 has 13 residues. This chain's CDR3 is CAWSLNTNTEAFF. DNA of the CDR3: TGTGCCTGGAGTCTCAACACGAACACTGAAGCTTTCTTT.

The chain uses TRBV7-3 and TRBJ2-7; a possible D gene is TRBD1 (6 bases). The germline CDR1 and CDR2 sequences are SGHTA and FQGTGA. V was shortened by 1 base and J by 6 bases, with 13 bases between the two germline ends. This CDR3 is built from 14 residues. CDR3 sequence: CASSLNSGVGEQYF. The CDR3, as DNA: TGTGCCAGCAGCTTAAATTCAGGGGTGGGCGAGCAGTACTTC.

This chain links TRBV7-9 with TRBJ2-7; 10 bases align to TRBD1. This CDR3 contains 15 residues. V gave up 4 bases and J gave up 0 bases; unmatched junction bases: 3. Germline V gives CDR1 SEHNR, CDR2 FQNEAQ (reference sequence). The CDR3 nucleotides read TGTGCCAGCAGCTGGGACAGGGGCCCCTCCTACGAGCAGTACTTC. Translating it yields CASSWDRGPSYEQYF. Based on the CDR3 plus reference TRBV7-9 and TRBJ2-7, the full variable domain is DTGVSQNPRHKITKRGQNVTFRCDPISEHNRLYWYRQTLGQGPEFLTYFQNEAQLEKSRLLSDRFSAERPKGSFSTLEIQRTEQGDSAMYLCASSWDRGPSYEQYFGPGTRLTVT.

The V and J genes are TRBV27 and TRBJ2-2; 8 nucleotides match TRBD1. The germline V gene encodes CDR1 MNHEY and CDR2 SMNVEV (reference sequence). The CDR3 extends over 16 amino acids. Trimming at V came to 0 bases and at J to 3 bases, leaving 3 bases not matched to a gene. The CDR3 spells CASSLSRTGHTGELFF. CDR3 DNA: TGTGCCAGCAGTTTATCCAGGACAGGGCACACCGGGGAGCTGTTTTTT.

In DNA form, the CDR3 reads TGTGCCAGCAGTTGGGTCGAGAACAATGAGCAGTTCTTC. It is translated as CASSWVENNEQFF. The rearrangement links TRBV12-3 or TRBV12-4 to TRBJ2-1, with D uncertain. Between the trimmed V and J ends, which lost 4 bases and 5 bases, there was a span of 9 bases. CDR3 length: 13 amino acids.